This passage covers 11 T cell receptor beta chains from one sample sequenced in a study of shared clonotypes between healthy human individuals (dated by TCRdb to between 2020 and 2021). The method behind the library was the immunoSEQ multiplex PCR assay. TCRdb stores this immuneACCESS table with in-frame sequences only. Part of the clones is absent; in the studies checked, under half of the shortfall reflects unresolved V genes, and no reason is known for the rest. This sample holds around 2.1 million clones; approximately 94% were observed only once. The top ten clonotypes cover more than 0.1% of the sample. Sequenced: naive CD4+ T cells sorted from blood. The sample's cell subset or site label is to be understood as: CD45RA+ positively selected. The receptors stem from a man younger than 35 in good health.

This clone was detected only a few times. The CDR3 DNA reads TGTGCCAGCAAACTGGGCGGTAATTCACCCCTCCACTTT. Protein product: CASKLGGNSPLHF. The chain joins TRBV2 to TRBJ1-6, with D uncertain. This CDR3 is built from 13 residues. Per the germline V gene, CDR1 is SNHLY and CDR2 is FYNNEI. Trimming shortened V by 7 bases and J by 6 bases, and 10 bases separated the two germline ends.

The J gene is TRBJ2-1, the V gene TRBV10-2; D is unclear. The CDR3 extends over 11 amino acids. Germline CDR1 and CDR2: WSHSY and SAAADI. Trimming cost V 7 bases and J 7 bases, with 8 bases left between them. CDR3 in DNA: TGCGCCAGCATTGATTTAAATGAGCAGTTCTTC. Its translation is CASIDLNEQFF.

This chain joins TRBV5-8 and TRBJ2-3, with a possible D match to TRBD2 (6 bases). Germline CDR1 SGHTS, CDR2 YDEGEE. This CDR3 is 12 amino acids long. Trimming removed 7 bases at V and 4 bases at J, with 10 bases between. CDR3 region: CASAAGPDTQYF. CDR3 nucleotide sequence: TGTGCCAGCGCGGCGGGACCAGATACGCAGTATTTT.

The V gene is TRBV7-2, the J gene TRBJ1-2, with D possibly TRBD1 on 5 matching bases. Trimming removed 5 bases at V and 2 bases at J, with 12 bases between. The CDR3 contains 14 residues. The germline V gene encodes CDR1 SGHTA and CDR2 FQGNSA. The CDR3: CASSAGRFNYGYTF. For the CDR3, the DNA is TGTGCCAGCAGCGCAGGGCGGTTCAACTATGGCTACACCTTC.

The chain uses TRBV10-1 and TRBJ2-3, with 12 bases lining up with TRBD2. This CDR3 comprises 14 residues. J lost 7 bases, V lost 6 bases, and 5 bases had no gene match. In germline, CDR1 is WNHNN, CDR2 SYGVQD (reference sequence). CDR3 sequence (DNA): TGCGCCAGCAGCCCTAGCGGGAGGGCTAATACGCAGTATTTT. Its protein is CASSPSGRANTQYF.

The chain has TRBV11-2 and TRBJ2-2; the D is unclear. Germline loops: CDR1 SGHAT, CDR2 FQNNGV. V gave up 1 base and J gave up 0 bases, with 18 bases separating them. This CDR3 spans 19 amino acids. In DNA form, the CDR3 reads TGTGCCAGCAGCTTAGGTACTCTGGTTAGTAAAACGAACACCGGGGAGCTGTTTTTT. Its translation is CASSLGTLVSKTNTGELFF.

The CDR3 DNA is TGTGCCAGCTCCTCAGGGGGCTCGGATGGCTACACCTTC. It yields the protein CASSSGGSDGYTF. The V call is TRBV28, the J call TRBJ1-2; the match to TRBD1 covers 8 bases. The CDR3 contains 13 residues. V shed 8 bases and J 6 bases; nucleotides not matched to a gene: 8. Germline V lookup: CDR1 MDHEN, CDR2 SYDVKM.

The chain uses TRBV11-1 and TRBJ2-3; TRBD1 or TRBD2 may be the D gene (7 bases each). CDR3 length equals 14 residues. V lost 8 bases and J lost 0, with 12 bases in between. Germline values: CDR1 SGHAT, CDR2 FQDESV (reference sequence). CDR3 bases: TGTGCCAGCCGAGCGGGACAGAGCACAGATACGCAGTATTTT. It codes for CASRAGQSTDTQYF.

The chain joins TRBV15 to TRBJ2-7; the match to TRBD1 covers 9 bases. The V gene end was trimmed by 4 bases and the J gene end by 5 bases; junction bases not matched to a gene: 12. The germline gives CDR1 LNHNV, CDR2 YYDKDF (reference sequence). The CDR3 runs 16 residues. The CDR3: CATSIYAGQGSNEQYF. The CDR3 coding sequence is TGTGCCACCAGCATATATGCGGGACAGGGTTCCAACGAGCAGTACTTC.

This clone was observed once. The V and J genes are TRBV29-1 and TRBJ2-7, with D perhaps assigned TRBD1 or TRBD2 (5 bases each). Trimming stripped 4 bases from V and 2 bases from J, with 12 bases between. The CDR3 sequence is 13 residues long. Germline CDR1 reads SQVTM; CDR2 reads ANQGSEA. Written as DNA, the CDR3 is TGCAGCGTTGTCGGGACGCTAACCTACGAGCAGTACTTC. Its translation is CSVVGTLTYEQYF.

V and J are TRBV18 and TRBJ2-2; 7 nucleotides match TRBD1. Germline assignment: CDR1 KGHSH and CDR2 LQKENI. The CDR3 consists of 15 residues. The ends lost 6 bases at V and 2 bases at J; junction bases unmatched: 6. The CDR3 region has the DNA TGTGCCAGCTCCGATCAGGGGGTCAACACCGGGGAGCTGTTTTTT. Protein product: CASSDQGVNTGELFF.